This TCR beta chain was documented in a study of molecular identifiers for immune sequencing clone quantification. Germline-derived CDR1 and CDR2 are SNHLY and FYNNEI. The CDR3 length is 14 residues. The study's findings and limits: Jurkat TCR RNA spiked in from one cell (amid about 1 million naive cells) was reportedly detectable. Molecules of identical TCR sharing a barcode could underestimate highly expanded clone sizes.

Notes on this clonotype: Antigen unknown. A read error is possible here, since a much larger clone lies one base away.

Sorting selected naive CD8 T cells with a CD8+CD4-CCR7+CD45RA+ phenotype. TCRdb itself ran the PCR reads through MiXCR, one entry per CDR3 protein. The data show about half a million distinct CDR3 sequences, about 22% seen once. The specimen sequenced was naive CD8+ T cells from blood, with Jurkat cell RNA spiked in. The subset denotes: FACS-sorted CD8+CD4-CCR7+CD45RA+ naive T cells. This TCR came from a human donor in good health. Some libraries in this study had Jurkat cell RNA spiked in. The chain couples TRBV2 to TRBJ2-7; possible D gene TRBD1, 7 bases. CDR3: CASQEGALLYEQCF. The CDR3 nucleotides are TGTGCCAGTCAGGAGGGGGCCCTCCTGTATGAGCAGTGCTTC.